Listed here is a single T cell receptor (beta chain). Its antigen remains unknown. This sample stems from a study of shared clonotypes between healthy human individuals. Study overall: CD4 naive and memory got three plates each, CD8 naive two, CD8 memory one.

Original processing methods: From ImmunoSEQ came sequences covering only the junction and carrying no quality scores, so filtering differed. Using immunoSEQ multiplex PCR, the repertoire was profiled, and TCRdb retains in-frame clones only, with some absent. V and J calls and clone size are as listed in that table; D and trimming were resolved from the DNA. The sample yields about 2 million clones, about 95% seen once. The germline CDR1 and CDR2 sequences are SGDLS and YYNGEE. This CDR3 contains 13 residues. V shed 0 bases and J 6 bases; nucleotides not matched to a gene: 3. Overall study findings and caveats: Deeper or shallower sequencing was expected to change how clonotypes are shared among donors.

Naive-designated CD8 cells lacked CD45RO, were positively enriched for CCR7, and omitted terminally differentiated effector memory CD45RA+ cells. This clonotype was obtained from a man between 18 and 35 years old in good health. The chain uses TRBV9 and TRBJ2-7; the match to TRBD2 covers 7 bases. Sequencing input: naive CD8+ T cells sorted from blood. CDR3 DNA sequence: TGTGCCAGCAGCGTAGAGGGACTACCCGAGCAGTACTTC. Its protein product is CASSVEGLPEQYF. The full variable domain, in which reference TRBV9 and TRBJ2-7 provide the parts outside the CDR3, is DSGVTQTPKHLITATGQRVTLRCSPRSGDLSVYWYQQSLDQGLQFLIQYYNGEERAKGNILERFSAQQFPDLHSELNLSSLELGDSALYFCASSVEGLPEQYFGPGTRLTVT.